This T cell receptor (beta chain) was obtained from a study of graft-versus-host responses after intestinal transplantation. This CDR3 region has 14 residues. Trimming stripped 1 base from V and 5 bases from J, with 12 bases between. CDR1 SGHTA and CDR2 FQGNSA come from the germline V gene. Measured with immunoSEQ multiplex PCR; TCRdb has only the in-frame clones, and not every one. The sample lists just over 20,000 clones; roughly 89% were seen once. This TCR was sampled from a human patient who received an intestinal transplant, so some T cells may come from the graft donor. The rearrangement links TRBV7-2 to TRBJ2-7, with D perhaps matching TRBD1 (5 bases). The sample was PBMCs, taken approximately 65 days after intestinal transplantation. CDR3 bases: TGTGCCAGCAGCTTAGAAAACACAGGACACGAGCAGTACTTC. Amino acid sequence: CASSLENTGHEQYF.